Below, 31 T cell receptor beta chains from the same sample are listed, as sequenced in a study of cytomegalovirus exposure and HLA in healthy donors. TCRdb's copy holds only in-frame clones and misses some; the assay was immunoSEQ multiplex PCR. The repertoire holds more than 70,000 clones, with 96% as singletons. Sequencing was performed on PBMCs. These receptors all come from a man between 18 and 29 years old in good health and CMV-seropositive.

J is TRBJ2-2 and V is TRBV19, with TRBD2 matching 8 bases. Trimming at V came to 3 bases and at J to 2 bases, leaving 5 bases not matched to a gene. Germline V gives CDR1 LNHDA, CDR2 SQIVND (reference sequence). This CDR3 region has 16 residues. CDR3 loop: CASSILTSGNTGELFF. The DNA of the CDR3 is TGTGCCAGTAGTATTTTAACTAGCGGTAACACCGGGGAGCTGTTTTTT.

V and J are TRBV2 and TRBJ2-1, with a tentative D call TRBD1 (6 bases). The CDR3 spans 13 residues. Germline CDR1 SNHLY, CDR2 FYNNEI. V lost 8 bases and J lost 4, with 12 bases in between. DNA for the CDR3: TGTGCCAGCGGGCGGACAGTTTACAATGAGCAGTTCTTC. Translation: CASGRTVYNEQFF.

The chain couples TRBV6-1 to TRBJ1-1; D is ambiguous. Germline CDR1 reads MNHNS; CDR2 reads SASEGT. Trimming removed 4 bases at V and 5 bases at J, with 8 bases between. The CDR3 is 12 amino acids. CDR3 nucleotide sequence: TGTGCCAGCAGTGGCCTAAAGACTGAAGCTTTCTTT. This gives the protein CASSGLKTEAFF.

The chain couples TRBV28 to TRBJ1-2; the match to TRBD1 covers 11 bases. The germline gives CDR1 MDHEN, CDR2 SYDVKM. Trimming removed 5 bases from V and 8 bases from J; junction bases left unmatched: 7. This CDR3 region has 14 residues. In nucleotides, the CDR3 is TGTGCCAGCAGTACTCAGGGACAGGGGGGAGGCTACACCTTC. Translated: CASSTQGQGGGYTF.

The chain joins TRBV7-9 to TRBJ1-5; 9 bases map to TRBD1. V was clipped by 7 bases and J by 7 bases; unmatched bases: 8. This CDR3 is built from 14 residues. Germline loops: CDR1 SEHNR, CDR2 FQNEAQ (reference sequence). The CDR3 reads CASTTTGGGQPQHF. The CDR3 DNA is TGTGCCAGCACCACTACAGGGGGCGGGCAGCCCCAGCATTTT.

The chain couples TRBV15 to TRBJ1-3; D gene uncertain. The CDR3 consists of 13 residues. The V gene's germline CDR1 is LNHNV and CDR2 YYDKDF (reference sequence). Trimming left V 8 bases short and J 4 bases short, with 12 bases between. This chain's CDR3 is CATQSVRGNTIYF. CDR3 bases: TGTGCCACCCAGTCAGTGCGGGGAAACACCATATATTTT.

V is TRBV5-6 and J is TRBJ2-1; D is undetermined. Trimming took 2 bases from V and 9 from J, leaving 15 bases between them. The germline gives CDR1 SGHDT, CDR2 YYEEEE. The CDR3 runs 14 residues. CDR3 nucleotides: TGTGCCAGCAGCTTCCAGGTCGTGGATGGTGAGCAGTTCTTC. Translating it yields CASSFQVVDGEQFF. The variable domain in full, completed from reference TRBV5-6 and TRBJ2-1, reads DAGVTQSPTHLIKTRGQQVTLRCSPKSGHDTVSWYQQALGQGPQFIFQYYEEEERQRGNFPDRFSGHQFPNYSSELNVNALLLGDSALYLCASSFQVVDGEQFFGPGTRLTVL.

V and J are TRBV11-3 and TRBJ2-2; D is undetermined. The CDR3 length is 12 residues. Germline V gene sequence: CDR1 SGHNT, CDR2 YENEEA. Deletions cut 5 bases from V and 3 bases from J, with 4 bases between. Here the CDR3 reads CASSPYTGELFF. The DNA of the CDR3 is TGTGCCAGCAGCCCCTACACCGGGGAGCTGTTTTTT.

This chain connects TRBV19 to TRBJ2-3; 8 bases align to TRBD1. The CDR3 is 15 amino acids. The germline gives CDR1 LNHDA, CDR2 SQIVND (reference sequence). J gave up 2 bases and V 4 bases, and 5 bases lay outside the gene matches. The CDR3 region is CASSTRQGHTDTQYF. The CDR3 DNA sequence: TGTGCCAGTAGTACTCGACAGGGGCACACAGATACGCAGTATTTT.

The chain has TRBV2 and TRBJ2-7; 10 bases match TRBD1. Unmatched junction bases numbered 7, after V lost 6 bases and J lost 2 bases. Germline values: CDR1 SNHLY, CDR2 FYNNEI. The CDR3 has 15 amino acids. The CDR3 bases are TGTGCCAGCAGAGACGGACAGGGGGACCCCTACGAGCAGTACTTC. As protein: CASRDGQGDPYEQYF.

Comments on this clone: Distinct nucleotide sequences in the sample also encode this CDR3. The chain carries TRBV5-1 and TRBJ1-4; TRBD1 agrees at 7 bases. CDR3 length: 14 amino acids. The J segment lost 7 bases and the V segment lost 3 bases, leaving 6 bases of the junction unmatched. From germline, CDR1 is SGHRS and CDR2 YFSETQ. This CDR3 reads CASSSGQRGEKLFF. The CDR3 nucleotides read TGCGCCAGCAGCTCGGGACAGAGAGGTGAAAAACTGTTTTTT. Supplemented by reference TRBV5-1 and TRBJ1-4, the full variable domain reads KAGVTQTPRYLIKTRGQQVTLSCSPISGHRSVSWYQQTPGQGLQFLFEYFSETQRNKGNFPGRFSGRQFSNSRSEMNVSTLELGDSALYLCASSSGQRGEKLFFGSGTQLSVL.

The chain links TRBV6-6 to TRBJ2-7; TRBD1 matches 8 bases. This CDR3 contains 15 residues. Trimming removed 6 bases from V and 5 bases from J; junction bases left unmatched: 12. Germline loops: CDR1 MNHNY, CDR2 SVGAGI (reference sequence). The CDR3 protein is CASSYLDREINEQYF. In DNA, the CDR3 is TGTGCCAGCAGCTATCTGGACAGGGAGATTAACGAGCAGTACTTC.

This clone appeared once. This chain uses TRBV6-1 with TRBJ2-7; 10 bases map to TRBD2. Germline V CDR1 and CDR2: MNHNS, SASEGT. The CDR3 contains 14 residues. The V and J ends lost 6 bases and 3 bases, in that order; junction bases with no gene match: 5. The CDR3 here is CASRELAGLYEQYF. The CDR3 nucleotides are TGTGCCAGCAGAGAACTAGCGGGGCTCTACGAGCAGTACTTC.

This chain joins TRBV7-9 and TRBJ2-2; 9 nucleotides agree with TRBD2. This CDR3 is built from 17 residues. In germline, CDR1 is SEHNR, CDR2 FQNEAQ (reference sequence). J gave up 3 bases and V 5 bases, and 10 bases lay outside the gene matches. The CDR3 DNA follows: TGTGCCAGCAGCCCGAACATAGCGGGAGAACACACCGGGGAGCTGTTTTTT. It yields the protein CASSPNIAGEHTGELFF.

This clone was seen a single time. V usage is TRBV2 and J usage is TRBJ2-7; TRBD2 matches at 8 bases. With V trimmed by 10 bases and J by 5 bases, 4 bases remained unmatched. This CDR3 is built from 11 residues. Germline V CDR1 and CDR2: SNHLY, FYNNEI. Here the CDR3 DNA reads TGTGCCATAGCGGGATCCGACGAGCAGTACTTC. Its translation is CAIAGSDEQYF.

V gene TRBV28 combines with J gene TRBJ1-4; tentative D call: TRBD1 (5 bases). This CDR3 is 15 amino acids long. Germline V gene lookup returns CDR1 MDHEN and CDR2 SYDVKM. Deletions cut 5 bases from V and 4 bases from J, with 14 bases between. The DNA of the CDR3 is TGTGCCAGCAGTAACCCGGGACTGAATAATGAAAAACTGTTTTTT. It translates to CASSNPGLNNEKLFF.

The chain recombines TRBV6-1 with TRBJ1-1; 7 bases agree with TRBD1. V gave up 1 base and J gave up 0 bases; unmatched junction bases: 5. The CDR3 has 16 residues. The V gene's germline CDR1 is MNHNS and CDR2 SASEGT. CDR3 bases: TGTGCCAGCAGTGAAGAGGGGGCCCCGATGAACACTGAAGCTTTCTTT. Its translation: CASSEEGAPMNTEAFF.

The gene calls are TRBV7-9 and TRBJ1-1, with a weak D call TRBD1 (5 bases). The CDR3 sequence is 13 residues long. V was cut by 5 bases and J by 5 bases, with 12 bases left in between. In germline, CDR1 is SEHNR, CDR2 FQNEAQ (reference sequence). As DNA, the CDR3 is TGTGCCAGCAGCCCCGGGGGAGGGACTGAAGCTTTCTTT. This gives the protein CASSPGGGTEAFF.

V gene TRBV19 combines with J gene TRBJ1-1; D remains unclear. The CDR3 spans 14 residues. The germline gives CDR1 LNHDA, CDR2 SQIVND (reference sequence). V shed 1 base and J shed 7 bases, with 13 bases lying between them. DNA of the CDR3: TGTGCCAGTAGTATAGGTCTTATCGGGGATGAAGCTTTCTTT. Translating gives CASSIGLIGDEAFF.

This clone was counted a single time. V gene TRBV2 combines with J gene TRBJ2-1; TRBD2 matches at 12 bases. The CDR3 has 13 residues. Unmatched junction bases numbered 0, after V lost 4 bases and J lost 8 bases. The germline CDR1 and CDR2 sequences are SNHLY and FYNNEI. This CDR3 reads CASSGTSGDEQFF. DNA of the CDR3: TGTGCCAGCAGTGGGACTAGCGGGGATGAGCAGTTCTTC.

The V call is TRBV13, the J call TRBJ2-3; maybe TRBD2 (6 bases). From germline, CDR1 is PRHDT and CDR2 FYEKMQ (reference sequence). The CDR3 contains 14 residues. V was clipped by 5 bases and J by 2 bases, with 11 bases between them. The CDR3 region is CASSPAGYTDTQYF. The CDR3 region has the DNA TGTGCCAGCAGCCCTGCGGGGTACACAGATACGCAGTATTTT.

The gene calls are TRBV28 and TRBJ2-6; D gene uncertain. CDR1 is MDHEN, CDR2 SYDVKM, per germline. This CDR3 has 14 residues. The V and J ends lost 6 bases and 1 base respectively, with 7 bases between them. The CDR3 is CASRPRSGANVLTF. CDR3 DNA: TGTGCCAGCAGGCCTCGGTCTGGGGCCAACGTCCTGACTTTC.

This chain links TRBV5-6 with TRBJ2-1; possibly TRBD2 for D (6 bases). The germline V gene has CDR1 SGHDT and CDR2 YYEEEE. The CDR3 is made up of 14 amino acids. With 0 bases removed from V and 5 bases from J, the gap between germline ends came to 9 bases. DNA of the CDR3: TGTGCCAGCAGCTTGGTCCGGACTAACAATGAGCAGTTCTTC. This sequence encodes CASSLVRTNNEQFF.

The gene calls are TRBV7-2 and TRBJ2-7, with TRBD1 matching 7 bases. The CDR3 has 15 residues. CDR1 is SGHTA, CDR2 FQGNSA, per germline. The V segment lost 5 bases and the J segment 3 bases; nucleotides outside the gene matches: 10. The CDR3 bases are TGTGCCAGCAGCCTCTCGACAGGGCAAGGCTACGAGCAGTACTTC. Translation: CASSLSTGQGYEQYF.

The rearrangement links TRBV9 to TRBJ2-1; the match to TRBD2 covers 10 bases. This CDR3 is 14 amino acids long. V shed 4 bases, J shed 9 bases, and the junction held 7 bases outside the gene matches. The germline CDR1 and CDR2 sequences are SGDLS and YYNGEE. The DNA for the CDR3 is TGTGCCAGCAGCCCGCTGACTAGCGGGTTTGAGCAGTTCTTC. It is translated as CASSPLTSGFEQFF.

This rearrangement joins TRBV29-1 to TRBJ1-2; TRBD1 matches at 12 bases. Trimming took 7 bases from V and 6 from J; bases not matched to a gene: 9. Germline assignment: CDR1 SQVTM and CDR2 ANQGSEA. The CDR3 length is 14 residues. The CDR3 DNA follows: TGCAGCGGTTTGGGGACAGGGGGCATGGATGGCTACACCTTC. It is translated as CSGLGTGGMDGYTF.

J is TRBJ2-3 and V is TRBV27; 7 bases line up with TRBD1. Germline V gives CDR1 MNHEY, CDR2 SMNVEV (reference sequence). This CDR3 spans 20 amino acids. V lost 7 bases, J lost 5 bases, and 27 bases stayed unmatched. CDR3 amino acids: CASTQRWTGRPLVRGDTQYF. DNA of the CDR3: TGTGCCAGCACTCAGAGATGGACAGGACGCCCTTTGGTGAGAGGAGATACGCAGTATTTT.

CDR3 nucleotides: TGTGCCTGGAGTGAGGTGCAGGGCCCAAGCTACTATGGCTACACCTTC. Protein product: CAWSEVQGPSYYGYTF. This chain connects TRBV30 to TRBJ1-2; D is perhaps TRBD1 (5 bases). This CDR3 spans 16 amino acids. Germline assignment: CDR1 GTSNPN and CDR2 SVGIG (reference sequence). The V end was cut by 1 base, the J end by 3 bases, with 18 bases between.

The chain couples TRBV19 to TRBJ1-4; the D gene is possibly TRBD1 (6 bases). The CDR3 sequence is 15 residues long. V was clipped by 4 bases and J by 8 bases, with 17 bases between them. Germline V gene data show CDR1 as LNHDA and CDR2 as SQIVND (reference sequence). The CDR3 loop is CASSTGVGPQEKLFF. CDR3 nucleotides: TGTGCCAGTAGTACAGGGGTTGGGCCTCAGGAAAAACTGTTTTTT. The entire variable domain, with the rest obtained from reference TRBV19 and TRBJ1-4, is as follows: DGGITQSPKYLFRKEGQNVTLSCEQNLNHDAMYWYRQDPGQGLRLIYYSQIVNDFQKGDIAEGYSVSREKKESFPLTVTSAQKNPTAFYLCASSTGVGPQEKLFFGSGTQLSVL.

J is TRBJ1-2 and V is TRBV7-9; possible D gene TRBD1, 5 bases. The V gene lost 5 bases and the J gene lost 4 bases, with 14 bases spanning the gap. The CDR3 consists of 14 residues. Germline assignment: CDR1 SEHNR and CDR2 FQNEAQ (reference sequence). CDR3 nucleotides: TGTGCCAGCAGCATTCCCGGGGACTCCTATGGCTACACCTTC. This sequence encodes CASSIPGDSYGYTF.

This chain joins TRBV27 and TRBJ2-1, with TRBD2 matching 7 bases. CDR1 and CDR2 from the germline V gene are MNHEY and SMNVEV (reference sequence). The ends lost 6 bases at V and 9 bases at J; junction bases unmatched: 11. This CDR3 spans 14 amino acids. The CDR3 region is CASRRAGTGTEQFF. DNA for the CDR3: TGTGCCAGCAGACGAGCGGGAACGGGAACTGAGCAGTTCTTC.